This T cell receptor (beta chain) comes out of a study of vaccination and CD4 T cells after COVID-19. Study background: Investigators drew the post-COVID samples a median around 98 days after diagnosis, with a range of 35 to 161. SARS-CoV-2, HCoV-NL63, HCoV-OC43 and HCoV-229E supplied the overlapping spike peptides used to stimulate cells. The study's findings and limits: Although the median of SARS-CoV-2-reactive clonotypes rose from roughly 21 to 40, the change was not significant.

Points on this clonotype: What it recognizes is unknown.

Sequencing of DNA taken from cultured CD4+ T cells relied on the Oncomine TCR Beta short-read assay. The authors extracted genomic DNA from cultured CD4+ T cells. TCRdb ran MiXCR on the PCR reads and lists one entry per CDR3 protein. Altogether around 4,500 distinct CDR3 sequences are present, around half being singletons, with the ten largest covering roughly a fifth. Treatment given: approximately 9-day PBMC culture with coronavirus spike peptide pools or control peptides (ViraFEST assay). This CDR3 region has 17 residues. Germline V CDR1 and CDR2: MNHNS, SASEGT. J gave up 3 bases and V 5 bases, and 13 bases lay outside the gene matches.

The TCR was taken from a human donor who had recovered from COVID-19. Material: CD4+ T cells from blood, cultured in vitro. The genes are TRBV6-1 and TRBJ1-2; 9 bases are a match to TRBD1. Here the CDR3 reads CASSPYYEGQGYYGYTF. CDR3 DNA: TGTGCCAGCAGTCCCTACTACGAGGGACAGGGCTACTATGGCTACACCTTC.